The TCR beta chain under discussion was sequenced for a study of molecular identifiers for immune sequencing clone quantification. Trimming cost V 3 bases and J 7 bases, with 6 bases left between them. There are 12 residues in the CDR3. TCRdb itself ran the PCR reads through MiXCR, one entry per CDR3 protein. The table records about 510,000 distinct CDR3 sequences, about 25% of them present only once. The sequenced material came from naive CD8+ T cells from blood, with Jurkat cell RNA spiked in. The subset denotes: FACS-sorted CD8+CD4-CCR7+CD45RA+ naive T cells. This chain uses TRBV12-3 or TRBV12-4 with TRBJ2-2; D ambiguous. The receptor's source is a human donor in good health. Some libraries in this study had Jurkat cell RNA spiked in. The CDR3 region is CASSFQVGELFF. CDR3 nucleotides: TGTGCCAGCAGTTTCCAGGTCGGGGAGCTGTTTTTT.